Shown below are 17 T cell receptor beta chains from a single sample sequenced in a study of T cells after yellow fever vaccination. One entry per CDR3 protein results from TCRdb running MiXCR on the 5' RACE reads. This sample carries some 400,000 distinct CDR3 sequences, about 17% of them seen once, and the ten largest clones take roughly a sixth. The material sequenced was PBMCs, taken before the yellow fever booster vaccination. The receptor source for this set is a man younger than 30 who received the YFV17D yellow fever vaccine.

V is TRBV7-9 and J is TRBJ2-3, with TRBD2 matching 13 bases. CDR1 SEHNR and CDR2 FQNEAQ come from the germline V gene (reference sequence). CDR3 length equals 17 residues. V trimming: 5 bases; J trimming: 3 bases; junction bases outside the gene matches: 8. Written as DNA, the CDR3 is TGTGCCAGCAGCCTTCCGACTAGCGGGGGGTCAACAGATACGCAGTATTTT. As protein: CASSLPTSGGSTDTQYF.

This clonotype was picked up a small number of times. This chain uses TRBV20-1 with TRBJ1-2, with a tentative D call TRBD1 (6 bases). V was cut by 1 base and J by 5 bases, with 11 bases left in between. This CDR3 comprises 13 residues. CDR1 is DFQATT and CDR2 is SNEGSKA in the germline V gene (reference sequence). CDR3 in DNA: TGCAGTGCTAGAGCTGCACAGGGTTATGGCTACACCTTC. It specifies CSARAAQGYGYTF.

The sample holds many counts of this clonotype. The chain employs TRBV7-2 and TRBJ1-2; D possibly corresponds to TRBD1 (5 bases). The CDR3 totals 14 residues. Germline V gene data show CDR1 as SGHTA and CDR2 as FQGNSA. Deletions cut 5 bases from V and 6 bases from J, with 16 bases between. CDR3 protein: CASSPPGVDNGYTF. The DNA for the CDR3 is TGTGCCAGCAGCCCCCCCGGCGTGGACAATGGCTACACCTTC.

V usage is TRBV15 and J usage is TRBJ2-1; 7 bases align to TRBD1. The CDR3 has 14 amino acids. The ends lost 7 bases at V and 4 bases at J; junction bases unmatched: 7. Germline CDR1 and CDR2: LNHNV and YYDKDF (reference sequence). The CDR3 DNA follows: TGTGCCACCACAGACAGGGACCGGTACAATGAGCAGTTCTTC. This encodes CATTDRDRYNEQFF.

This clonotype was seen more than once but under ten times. CDR3 sequence reads: CASSRDRISGNTIYF. CDR3 coding DNA: TGTGCCAGCAGCCGGGACAGGATTTCTGGAAACACCATATATTTT. The chain recombines TRBV9 with TRBJ1-3, with 8 bases fitting TRBD1. Germline V gene sequence: CDR1 SGDLS, CDR2 YYNGEE. The V segment lost 4 bases and the J segment 1 base; nucleotides outside the gene matches: 4. The CDR3 runs to 15 residues.

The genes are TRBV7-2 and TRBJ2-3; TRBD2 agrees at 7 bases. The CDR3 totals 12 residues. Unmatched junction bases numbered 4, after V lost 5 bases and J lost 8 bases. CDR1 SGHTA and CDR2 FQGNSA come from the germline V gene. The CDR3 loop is CASSRLAGTQYF. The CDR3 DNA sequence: TGTGCCAGCAGCCGACTAGCCGGTACGCAGTATTTT. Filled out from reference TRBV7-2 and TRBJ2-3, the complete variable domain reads GAGVSQSPSNKVTEKGKDVELRCDPISGHTALYWYRQSLGQGLEFLIYFQGNSAPDKSGLPSDRFSAERTGGSVSTLTIQRTQQEDSAVYLCASSRLAGTQYFGPGTRLTVL.

In DNA form, the CDR3 reads TGCAGTGCCTTGGCCTCGAACACCGGGGAGCTGTTTTTT. Translation: CSALASNTGELFF. The chain uses TRBV20-1 and TRBJ2-2, with D hard to call. Germline CDR1 reads DFQATT; CDR2 reads SNEGSKA (reference sequence). The V end lost 6 bases, the J end lost 0 bases, and 8 bases lay between the germline ends. This CDR3 spans 13 amino acids.

The CDR3 region is CASSPQRGGGETQYF. For the CDR3, the DNA is TGTGCCAGCAGCCCGCAGCGGGGGGGCGGGGAGACCCAGTACTTC. The chain links TRBV7-2 to TRBJ2-5, with TRBD2 matching over 10 bases. Germline V gene data show CDR1 as SGHTA and CDR2 as FQGNSA. V lost 5 bases, J lost 5 bases, and 8 bases stayed unmatched. The CDR3 extends over 15 amino acids. Together with reference TRBV7-2 and TRBJ2-5, the CDR3 gives the full variable domain: GAGVSQSPSNKVTEKGKDVELRCDPISGHTALYWYRQSLGQGLEFLIYFQGNSAPDKSGLPSDRFSAERTGGSVSTLTIQRTQQEDSAVYLCASSPQRGGGETQYFGPGTRLLVL.

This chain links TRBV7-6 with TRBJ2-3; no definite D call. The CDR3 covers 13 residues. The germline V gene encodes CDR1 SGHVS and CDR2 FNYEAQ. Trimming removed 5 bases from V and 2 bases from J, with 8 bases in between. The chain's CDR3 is CASSRLLTDTQYF. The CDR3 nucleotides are TGTGCCAGCAGCAGACTCCTCACAGATACGCAGTATTTT.

In DNA, the CDR3 is TGTGCCAGCAGCTACCAGGGGGCCGACGAGCAGTACGTC. This gives the protein CASSYQGADEQYV. This chain connects TRBV7-2 to TRBJ2-7; TRBD1 aligns across 8 bases. The germline V gene has CDR1 SGHTA and CDR2 FQGNSA. The length of the CDR3 is 13 residues. J lost 5 bases, V lost 4 bases, and 4 bases had no gene match.

CDR3 region: CASSSGGNEQYV. CDR3 sequence (DNA): TGTGCCAGCAGCTCGGGGGGCAACGAGCAGTACGTC. V is TRBV6-2 or TRBV6-3 and J is TRBJ2-7, with D possibly matching TRBD2 (7 bases). The CDR3 is 12 amino acids. CDR1 is MNHEY and CDR2 is SVGEGT in the germline V gene. V was clipped by 6 bases and J by 5 bases, with 11 bases between them.

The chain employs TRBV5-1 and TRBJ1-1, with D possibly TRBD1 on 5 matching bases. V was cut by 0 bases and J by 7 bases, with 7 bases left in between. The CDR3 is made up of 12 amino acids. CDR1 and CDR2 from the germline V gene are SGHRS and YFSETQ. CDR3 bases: TGCGCCAGCAGCTTGGTAGGGGATGAAGCTTTCTTT. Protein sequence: CASSLVGDEAFF. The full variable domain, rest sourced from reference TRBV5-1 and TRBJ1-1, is KAGVTQTPRYLIKTRGQQVTLSCSPISGHRSVSWYQQTPGQGLQFLFEYFSETQRNKGNFPGRFSGRQFSNSRSEMNVSTLELGDSALYLCASSLVGDEAFFGQGTRLTVV.

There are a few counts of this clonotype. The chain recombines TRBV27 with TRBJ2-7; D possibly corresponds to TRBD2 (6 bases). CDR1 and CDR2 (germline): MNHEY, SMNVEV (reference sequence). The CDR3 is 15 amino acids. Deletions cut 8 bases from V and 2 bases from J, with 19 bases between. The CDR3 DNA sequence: TGTGCCAGCGGCCCGGGGGTGGCAGGTCCCTACGAGCAGTACGTC. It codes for CASGPGVAGPYEQYV.

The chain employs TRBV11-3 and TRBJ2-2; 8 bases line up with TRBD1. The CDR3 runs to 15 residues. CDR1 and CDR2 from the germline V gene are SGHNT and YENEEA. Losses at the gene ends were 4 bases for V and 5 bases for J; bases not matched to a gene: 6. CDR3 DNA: TGTGCCAGCAGCTCCGGACAGGGTGAGACCGGGGAGCTGTTTTTT. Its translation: CASSSGQGETGELFF.

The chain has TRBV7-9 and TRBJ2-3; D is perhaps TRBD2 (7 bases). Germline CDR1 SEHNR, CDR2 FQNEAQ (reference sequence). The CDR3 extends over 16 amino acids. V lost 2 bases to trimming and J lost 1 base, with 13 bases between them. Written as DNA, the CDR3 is TGTGCCAGCAGCTTACTTGCGGGGGCCGGCACAGATACGCAGTATTTT. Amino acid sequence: CASSLLAGAGTDTQYF.

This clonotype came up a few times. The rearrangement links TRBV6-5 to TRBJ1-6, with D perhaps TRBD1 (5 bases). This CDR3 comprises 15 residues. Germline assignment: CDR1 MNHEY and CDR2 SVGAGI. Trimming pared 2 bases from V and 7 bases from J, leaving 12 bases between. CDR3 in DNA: TGTGCCAGCAGTTACGATCGGGACTACAATTCACCCCTCCACTTT. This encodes CASSYDRDYNSPLHF.

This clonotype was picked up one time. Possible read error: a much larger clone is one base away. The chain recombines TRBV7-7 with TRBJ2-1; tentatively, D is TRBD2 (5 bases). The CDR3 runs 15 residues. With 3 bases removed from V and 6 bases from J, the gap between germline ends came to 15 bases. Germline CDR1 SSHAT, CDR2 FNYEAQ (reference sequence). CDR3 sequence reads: CASSFGGLFGNEQFF. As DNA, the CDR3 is TGTGCCAGCAGCTTTGGCGGGTTATTTGGCAATGAGCAGTTCTTC. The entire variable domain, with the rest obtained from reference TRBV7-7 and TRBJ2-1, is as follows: GAGVSQSPRYKVTKRGQDVTLRCDPISSHATLYWYQQALGQGPEFLTYFNYEAQPDKSGLPSDRFSAERPEGSISTLTIQRTEQRDSAMYRCASSFGGLFGNEQFFGPGTRLTVL.